The 28 T cell receptor beta chains below all came from one sample that was sequenced in a study of CD8 T cells in ankylosing spondylitis (dated 2017 in TCRdb). The library came from 5' RACE. TCRdb shows the sequencer as Illumina HiSeq 2500. TCRdb cleaned the public reads at Q25 with fastp, built clones with MiXCR and kept in-frame beta chains. A single entry per CDR3 protein holds the most common genes and DNA from its merged rows. Present in this sample are 350,000 to 400,000 distinct CDR3 sequences, roughly 20% of which were seen just once. The top ten clonotypes cover around 13% of the sample. Sequencing was carried out using blood, either unsorted or a sorted T cell fraction (not recorded which). All receptors come from a male donor with ankylosing spondylitis or in good health (not recorded which).

There are a few counts of this clonotype. The genes are TRBV5-1 and TRBJ1-4; TRBD1 matches 10 bases. The germline V gene has CDR1 SGHRS and CDR2 YFSETQ. After removal of 3 bases from V and 4 bases from J, the junction contained 3 bases not matched to a gene. The CDR3 has 15 amino acids. CDR3 region: CASSSGTGDNEKLFF. The CDR3 DNA follows: TGCGCCAGCAGCTCCGGGACAGGGGATAATGAAAAACTGTTTTTT.

This clonotype has only a few counts. CDR3 in amino acids: CASSFNQPQHF. DNA of the CDR3: TGTGCCAGCAGTTTTAATCAGCCCCAGCATTTT. The gene calls are TRBV12-3 or TRBV12-4 and TRBJ1-5, with D uncertain. Trimming removed 3 bases from V and 4 bases from J, with 1 base in between. CDR3 length equals 11 residues.

Only a few counts were recorded for this clonotype. The V call is TRBV29-1, the J call TRBJ2-1; D remains ambiguous. The germline V gene has CDR1 SQVTM and CDR2 ANQGSEA. V was pared by 1 base and J by 0 bases, with 13 bases between. The CDR3 length is 16 residues. CDR3 DNA: TGCAGCGTTGAAGGGGATCGCCAATACTCCTACAATGAGCAGTTCTTC. It yields the protein CSVEGDRQYSYNEQFF.

This clonotype has only a few counts. V usage is TRBV2 and J usage is TRBJ2-5, with D possibly being TRBD2 (6 bases). The CDR3 consists of 14 residues. The ends were cut back, 11 bases at V and 2 bases at J, with 18 bases in the middle. Germline V gene sequence: CDR1 SNHLY, CDR2 FYNNEI. The CDR3 sequence is CAARDSTPQETQYF. The CDR3 DNA sequence: TGTGCCGCCCGGGACTCGACGCCTCAAGAGACCCAGTACTTC.

This rearrangement joins TRBV20-1 to TRBJ1-3; 8 positions match TRBD1. Germline-derived CDR1 and CDR2 are DFQATT and SNEGSKA (reference sequence). The V and J ends lost 6 bases and 4 bases, in that order; junction bases with no gene match: 8. The CDR3 sequence is 14 residues long. The CDR3 spells CSAPDRVSGNTIYF. CDR3 DNA sequence: TGCAGTGCCCCGGACAGGGTCTCCGGAAACACCATATATTTT.

J is TRBJ2-2 and V is TRBV9; the D gene is possibly TRBD2 (5 bases). V lost 3 bases and J lost 6, with 15 bases in between. Germline values: CDR1 SGDLS, CDR2 YYNGEE. CDR3 length equals 15 residues. CDR3 bases: TGTGCCAGCAGCGCCGGGATATTTTCGGCCGGGGAGCTGTTTTTT. Translating gives CASSAGIFSAGELFF.

V usage is TRBV11-2 and J usage is TRBJ2-7; TRBD1 matches 9 bases. Germline V gene data show CDR1 as SGHAT and CDR2 as FQNNGV. Trimming at V came to 6 bases and at J to 7 bases, leaving 7 bases not matched to a gene. CDR3 length: 13 amino acids. Written as DNA, the CDR3 is TGTGCCAGCAGTGCCGGGACAGGGAGGGAGCAGTACTTC. Protein product: CASSAGTGREQYF.

The chain uses TRBV28 and TRBJ2-2; the match to TRBD1 covers 8 bases. The length of the CDR3 is 15 residues. Germline-derived CDR1 and CDR2 are MDHEN and SYDVKM. Germline trimming cut 6 bases from V and 4 bases from J; bases unmatched to any gene: 7. The CDR3 here is CASSLTGEVTGELFF. DNA of the CDR3: TGTGCCAGCAGCTTGACAGGGGAGGTCACCGGGGAGCTGTTTTTT.

In DNA form, the CDR3 reads TGTGCCAGCGGGTCCGGGCCAGAAGAGACCCAGTACTTC. It translates to CASGSGPEETQYF. V usage is TRBV12-3 or TRBV12-4 and J usage is TRBJ2-5; D ambiguous. CDR3 length: 13 residues. V lost 8 bases, J lost 3 bases, and 13 bases lay in between.

This chain uses TRBV10-2 with TRBJ2-7; 8 bases fit TRBD2. The CDR3 totals 15 residues. CDR1 is WSHSY, CDR2 SAAADI, per germline. The J segment lost 2 bases and the V segment lost 3 bases, leaving 6 bases of the junction unmatched. CDR3 region: CASSEISGGPYEQYF. CDR3 in DNA: TGCGCCAGCAGTGAAATAAGCGGGGGCCCCTACGAGCAGTACTTC.

Only one count was recorded for this clonotype. The chain has TRBV7-9 and TRBJ2-7, with a tentative D call TRBD2 (6 bases). The length of the CDR3 is 13 residues. Looked up from germline, CDR1 is SEHNR and CDR2 is FQNEAQ (reference sequence). Trimming removed 5 bases at V and 3 bases at J, with 11 bases between. For the CDR3, the DNA is TGTGCCAGCAGCGTCGTGGGGGGCTACGAGCAGTACTTC. Protein: CASSVVGGYEQYF.

V usage is TRBV6-9 and J usage is TRBJ2-1; D is undetermined. Germline CDR1 is MNHGY and CDR2 is SVAAGI. The CDR3 loop spans 11 amino acids. The germline V and J ends were trimmed by 8 bases and 8 bases, with 10 bases remaining between them. CDR3 loop: CASPPDYEQFF. The CDR3 coding sequence is TGTGCCAGCCCCCCCGACTATGAGCAGTTCTTC.

The J gene is TRBJ1-1, the V gene TRBV9; TRBD1 matches at 7 bases. This CDR3 comprises 15 residues. Germline assignment: CDR1 SGDLS and CDR2 YYNGEE. V gave up 4 bases and J gave up 7 bases; unmatched junction bases: 13. The CDR3 sequence: CASSNRDDRVDEAFF. The CDR3 DNA reads TGTGCCAGCAGCAACCGAGACGACAGGGTGGATGAAGCTTTCTTT. The entire variable domain, with the rest obtained from reference TRBV9 and TRBJ1-1, is as follows: DSGVTQTPKHLITATGQRVTLRCSPRSGDLSVYWYQQSLDQGLQFLIQYYNGEERAKGNILERFSAQQFPDLHSELNLSSLELGDSALYFCASSNRDDRVDEAFFGQGTRLTVV.

V usage is TRBV12-3 or TRBV12-4 and J usage is TRBJ1-1; a possible D gene is TRBD1 (5 bases). There are 15 residues in the CDR3. V was trimmed by 1 base and J by 1 base, leaving 10 bases between them. The CDR3 DNA reads TGTGCCAGCAGTTTAGTTATGACAGCGAACACTGAAGCTTTCTTT. Its protein is CASSLVMTANTEAFF.

This clonotype has a handful of counts. This rearrangement joins TRBV11-2 to TRBJ2-3; possibly TRBD2 for D (5 bases). Trimming took 5 bases from V and 6 from J, leaving 15 bases between them. The germline CDR1 and CDR2 sequences are SGHAT and FQNNGV. The CDR3 sequence is 14 residues long. The CDR3 protein is CASSRTGITDTQYF. DNA of the CDR3: TGTGCCAGCAGCAGAACCGGGATTACGGATACGCAGTATTTT. Supplemented by reference TRBV11-2 and TRBJ2-3, the full variable domain reads EAGVAQSPRYKIIEKRQSVAFWCNPISGHATLYWYQQILGQGPKLLIQFQNNGVVDDSQLPKDRFSAERLKGVDSTLKIQPAKLEDSAVYLCASSRTGITDTQYFGPGTRLTVL.

The V call is TRBV7-6, the J call TRBJ2-7; D may be TRBD1 (5 bases). Trimming removed 4 bases from V and 0 bases from J, with 13 bases in between. The CDR3 extends over 15 amino acids. Germline CDR1 and CDR2: SGHVS and FNYEAQ. CDR3 DNA sequence: TGTGCCAGCAGCTCACTCGGTGGGGCCTCCTACGAGCAGTACTTC. Translated, it gives CASSSLGGASYEQYF.

The V and J genes are TRBV12-3 or TRBV12-4 and TRBJ2-3, with D maybe TRBD2 (6 bases). V lost 6 bases to trimming and J lost 1 base, with 17 bases between them. The CDR3 loop spans 16 amino acids. The CDR3 coding sequence is TGTGCCAGCAGCCAAGGACTAAAGTGGGGCACAGATACGCAGTATTTT. Amino acids: CASSQGLKWGTDTQYF.

In this sample, this clonotype turned up a few times. The chain is built from TRBV12-3 or TRBV12-4 and TRBJ2-2; 8 bases fit TRBD1. Trimming removed 3 bases from V and 0 bases from J; junction bases left unmatched: 15. The CDR3 runs 20 residues. In DNA form, the CDR3 reads TGTGCCAGCAGTTTTAGTAGCGCAGGGGGCTTTCTGGCGAACACCGGGGAGCTGTTTTTT. It yields the protein CASSFSSAGGFLANTGELFF.

In its sample, this clonotype was seen a few times. The chain employs TRBV5-4 and TRBJ2-3, with TRBD2 identical over 14 bases. The V gene end was trimmed by 0 bases and the J gene end by 5 bases; junction bases not matched to a gene: 2. This CDR3 has 16 amino acids. CDR1 SGHNT and CDR2 YYREEE come from the germline V gene (reference sequence). The DNA of the CDR3 is TGTGCCAGCAGCTTGGGACTAGCGGGGGGGGAAGATACGCAGTATTTT. Its translation: CASSLGLAGGEDTQYF.

This clonotype appeared a few times. The chain is built from TRBV25-1 and TRBJ2-4, with D perhaps being TRBD1 or TRBD2 (5 bases each). This CDR3 has 14 residues. CDR1 MGHDK and CDR2 SYGVNS come from the germline V gene. The V gene lost 4 bases and the J gene lost 1 base, with 8 bases spanning the gap. CDR3: CASSAWDAKNIQYF. CDR3 nucleotide sequence: TGTGCCAGCAGTGCCTGGGACGCCAAAAACATTCAGTACTTC.

The chain recombines TRBV29-1 with TRBJ2-5; D perhaps matches TRBD1 (6 bases). CDR1 and CDR2 from the germline V gene are SQVTM and ANQGSEA. The CDR3 is 14 residues long. Trimming left V 1 base short and J 1 base short, with 10 bases between. The DNA of the CDR3 is TGCAGCGTTGAAGCGGACAGTATCCAAGAGACCCAGTACTTC. Amino acids: CSVEADSIQETQYF.

The rearrangement uses TRBV27 and TRBJ1-1, with a tentative D call TRBD1 (5 bases). Germline V lookup: CDR1 MNHEY, CDR2 SMNVEV (reference sequence). This CDR3 region has 13 residues. V was shortened by 7 bases and J by 6 bases, with 15 bases between the two germline ends. The CDR3 is CASKGPGIPEAFF. The CDR3 nucleotides are TGTGCCAGCAAAGGTCCAGGGATCCCTGAAGCTTTCTTT.

V and J are TRBV4-1 and TRBJ2-5, with 7 nucleotides matching TRBD2. The CDR3 runs 15 residues. Germline CDR1 reads MGHRA; CDR2 reads YSYEKL. Unmatched junction bases numbered 2, after V lost 0 bases and J lost 1 base. This chain's CDR3 is CASSQDGGSQETQYF. CDR3 coding DNA: TGCGCCAGCAGCCAAGACGGGGGGTCCCAAGAGACCCAGTACTTC.

The chain couples TRBV12-3 or TRBV12-4 to TRBJ2-7; D might be TRBD1 or TRBD2, each matching 6 bases. The length of the CDR3 is 13 residues. V dropped 5 bases and J dropped 5 bases, with 13 bases sitting between them. The CDR3 sequence: CASSGLGGHEQYF. DNA of the CDR3: TGTGCCAGCAGTGGTCTTGGGGGGCACGAGCAGTACTTC.

A few counts support this clonotype. This chain links TRBV10-3 with TRBJ2-7; TRBD1 might be the D (6 bases). V shed 1 base and J shed 3 bases, with 25 bases lying between them. This CDR3 has 19 residues. Germline values: CDR1 ENHRY, CDR2 SYGVKD. This CDR3 is CAISELGADNTPHNYEQYF. CDR3 sequence (DNA): TGTGCCATCAGTGAGTTGGGGGCAGACAACACCCCACATAACTACGAGCAGTACTTC.

The gene calls are TRBV6-2 or TRBV6-3 and TRBJ2-5; the match to TRBD2 covers 8 bases. The CDR3 has 16 amino acids. V lost 0 bases, J lost 3 bases, and 6 bases stayed unmatched. Germline lookup yields CDR1 MNHEY and CDR2 SVGEGT. The CDR3 DNA sequence: TGTGCCAGCAGTTACTCGTCGACTAGCGAAGAAGAGACCCAGTACTTC. This encodes CASSYSSTSEEETQYF.

V gene TRBV18 combines with J gene TRBJ2-1, with TRBD1 matching over 11 bases. J was trimmed by 3 bases and V by 2 bases; bases with no gene match: 0. CDR3 length: 15 amino acids. Looked up from germline, CDR1 is KGHSH and CDR2 is LQKENI. The CDR3 bases are TGTGCCAGCTCACCAGGGACAGGGGGCTACAATGAGCAGTTCTTC. Translated, it gives CASSPGTGGYNEQFF.

J is TRBJ2-7 and V is TRBV29-1; D tentatively fits TRBD1 or TRBD2 (7 bases each). Trimming removed 6 bases at V and 0 bases at J, with 15 bases between. The V gene's germline CDR1 is SQVTM and CDR2 ANQGSEA. The CDR3 is made up of 14 amino acids. The CDR3 coding sequence is TGCAGCGTGAGGGGAGGGGGCGTCTCCTACGAGCAGTACTTC. Its translation: CSVRGGGVSYEQYF.